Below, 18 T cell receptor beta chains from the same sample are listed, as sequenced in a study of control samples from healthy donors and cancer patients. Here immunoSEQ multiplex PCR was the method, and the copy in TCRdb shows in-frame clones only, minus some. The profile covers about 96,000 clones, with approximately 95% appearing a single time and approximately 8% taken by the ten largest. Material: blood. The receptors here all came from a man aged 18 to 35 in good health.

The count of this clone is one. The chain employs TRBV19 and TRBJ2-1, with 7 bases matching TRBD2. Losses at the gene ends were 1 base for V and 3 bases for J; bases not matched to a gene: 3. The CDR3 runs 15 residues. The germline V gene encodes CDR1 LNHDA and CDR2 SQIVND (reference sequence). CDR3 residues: CASSIGLAGYNEQFF. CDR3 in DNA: TGTGCCAGTAGTATAGGGTTAGCGGGCTACAATGAGCAGTTCTTC. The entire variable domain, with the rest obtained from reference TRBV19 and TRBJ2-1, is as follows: DGGITQSPKYLFRKEGQNVTLSCEQNLNHDAMYWYRQDPGQGLRLIYYSQIVNDFQKGDIAEGYSVSREKKESFPLTVTSAQKNPTAFYLCASSIGLAGYNEQFFGPGTRLTVL.

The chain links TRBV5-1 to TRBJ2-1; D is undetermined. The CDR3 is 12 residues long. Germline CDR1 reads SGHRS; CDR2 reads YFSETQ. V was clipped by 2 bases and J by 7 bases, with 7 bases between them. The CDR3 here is CASSLSWNEQFF. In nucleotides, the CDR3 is TGCGCCAGCAGCTTATCTTGGAATGAGCAGTTCTTC.

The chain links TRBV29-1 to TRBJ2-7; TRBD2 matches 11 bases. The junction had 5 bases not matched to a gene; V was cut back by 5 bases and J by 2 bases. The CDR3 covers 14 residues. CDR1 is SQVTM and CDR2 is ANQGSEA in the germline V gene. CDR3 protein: CSVPKTSGTYEQYF. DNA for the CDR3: TGCAGCGTTCCGAAGACTAGCGGGACCTACGAGCAGTACTTC.

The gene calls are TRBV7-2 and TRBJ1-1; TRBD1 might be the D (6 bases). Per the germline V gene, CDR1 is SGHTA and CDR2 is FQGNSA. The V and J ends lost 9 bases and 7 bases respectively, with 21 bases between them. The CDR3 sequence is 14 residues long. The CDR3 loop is CASGWGARRYEAFF. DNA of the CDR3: TGTGCCAGTGGGTGGGGGGCCAGAAGATATGAAGCTTTCTTT.

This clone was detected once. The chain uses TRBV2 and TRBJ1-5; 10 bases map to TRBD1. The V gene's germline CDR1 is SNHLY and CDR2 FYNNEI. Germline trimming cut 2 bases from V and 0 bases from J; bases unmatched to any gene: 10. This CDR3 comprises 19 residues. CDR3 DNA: TGTGCCAGCAGTGAATTGTTAGGGACAGGGGAATATAGCAATCAGCCCCAGCATTTT. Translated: CASSELLGTGEYSNQPQHF. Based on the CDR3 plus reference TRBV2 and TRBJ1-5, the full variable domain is EPEVTQTPSHQVTQMGQEVILRCVPISNHLYFYWYRQILGQKVEFLVSFYNNEISEKSEIFDDQFSVERPDGSNFTLKIRSTKLEDSAMYFCASSELLGTGEYSNQPQHFGDGTRLSIL.

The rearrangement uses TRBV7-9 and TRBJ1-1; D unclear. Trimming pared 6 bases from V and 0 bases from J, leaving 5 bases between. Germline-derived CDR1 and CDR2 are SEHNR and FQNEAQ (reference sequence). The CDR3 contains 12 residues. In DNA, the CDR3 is TGTGCCAGCAGGGAAATGAACACTGAAGCTTTCTTT. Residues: CASREMNTEAFF.

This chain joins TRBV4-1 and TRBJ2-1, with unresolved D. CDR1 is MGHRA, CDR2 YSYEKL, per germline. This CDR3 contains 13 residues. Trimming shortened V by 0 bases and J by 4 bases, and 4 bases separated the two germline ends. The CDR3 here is CASSQERYNEQFF. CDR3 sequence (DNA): TGCGCCAGCAGCCAAGAACGGTACAATGAGCAGTTCTTC.

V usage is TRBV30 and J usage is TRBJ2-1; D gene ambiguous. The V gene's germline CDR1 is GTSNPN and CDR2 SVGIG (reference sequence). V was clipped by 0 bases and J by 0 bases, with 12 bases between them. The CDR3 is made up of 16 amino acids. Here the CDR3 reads CAWSVLGSFSYNEQFF. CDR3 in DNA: TGTGCCTGGAGTGTACTCGGCTCGTTCTCCTACAATGAGCAGTTCTTC.

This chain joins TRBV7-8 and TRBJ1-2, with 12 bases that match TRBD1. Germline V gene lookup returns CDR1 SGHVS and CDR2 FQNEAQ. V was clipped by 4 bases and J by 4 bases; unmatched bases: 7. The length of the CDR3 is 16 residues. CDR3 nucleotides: TGTGCCAGCAGCTCTCCGGGACAGGGGGCACCCTATGGCTACACCTTC. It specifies CASSSPGQGAPYGYTF.

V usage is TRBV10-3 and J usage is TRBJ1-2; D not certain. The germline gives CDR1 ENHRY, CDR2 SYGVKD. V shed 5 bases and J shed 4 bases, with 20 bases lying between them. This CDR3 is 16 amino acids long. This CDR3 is CAISRSNTDEGYGYTF. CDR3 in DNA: TGTGCCATCAGTAGATCTAACACCGACGAGGGCTATGGCTACACCTTC.

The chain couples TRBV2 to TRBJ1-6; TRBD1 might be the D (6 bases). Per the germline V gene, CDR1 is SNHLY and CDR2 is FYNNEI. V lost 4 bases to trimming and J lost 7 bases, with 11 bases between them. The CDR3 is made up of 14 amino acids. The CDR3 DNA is TGTGCCAGCAGTGCCCGGACAGCGAATTCACCCCTCCACTTT. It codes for CASSARTANSPLHF.

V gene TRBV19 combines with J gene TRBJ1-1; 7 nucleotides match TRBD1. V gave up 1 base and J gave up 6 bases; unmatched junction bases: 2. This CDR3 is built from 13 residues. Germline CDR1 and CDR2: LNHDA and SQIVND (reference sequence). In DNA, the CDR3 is TGTGCCAGTAGTATAGGCAGGGGGGCTGAAGCTTTCTTT. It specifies CASSIGRGAEAFF.

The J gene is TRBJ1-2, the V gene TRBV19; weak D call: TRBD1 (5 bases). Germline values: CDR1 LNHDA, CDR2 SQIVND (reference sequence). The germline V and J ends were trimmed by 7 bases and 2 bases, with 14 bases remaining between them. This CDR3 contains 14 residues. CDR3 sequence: CASTAGAGNYGYTF. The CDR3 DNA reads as TGTGCCAGTACCGCTGGGGCAGGAAACTATGGCTACACCTTC.

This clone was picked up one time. The CDR3, as DNA: TGTGCTAGTGGCCGGGACAGGGTCCTGGGGTATGGCTACACCTTC. It is translated as CASGRDRVLGYGYTF. This chain joins TRBV12-5 and TRBJ1-2; 9 positions agree with TRBD1. V gave up 6 bases and J gave up 5 bases; unmatched junction bases: 10. The germline V gene encodes CDR1 LGHNT and CDR2 FRNRAP. The CDR3 is made up of 15 amino acids.

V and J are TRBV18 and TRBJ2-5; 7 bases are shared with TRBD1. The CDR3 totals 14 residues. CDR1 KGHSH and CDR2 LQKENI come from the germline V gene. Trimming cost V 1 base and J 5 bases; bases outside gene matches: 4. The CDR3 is CASSPQGAAETQYF. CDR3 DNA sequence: TGTGCCAGCTCACCACAGGGGGCCGCTGAGACCCAGTACTTC.

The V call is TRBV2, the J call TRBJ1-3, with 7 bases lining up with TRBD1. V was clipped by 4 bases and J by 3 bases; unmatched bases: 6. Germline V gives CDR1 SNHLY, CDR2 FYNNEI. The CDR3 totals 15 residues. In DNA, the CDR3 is TGTGCCAGCAGTGGAGGGACAGCGGATGGAAACACCATATATTTT. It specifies CASSGGTADGNTIYF.

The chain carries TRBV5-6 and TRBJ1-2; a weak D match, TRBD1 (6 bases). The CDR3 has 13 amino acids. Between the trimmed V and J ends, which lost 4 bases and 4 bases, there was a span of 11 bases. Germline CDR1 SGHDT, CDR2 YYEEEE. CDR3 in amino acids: CASSLGQLYGYTF. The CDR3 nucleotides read TGTGCCAGCAGCCTCGGACAGCTCTATGGCTACACCTTC.

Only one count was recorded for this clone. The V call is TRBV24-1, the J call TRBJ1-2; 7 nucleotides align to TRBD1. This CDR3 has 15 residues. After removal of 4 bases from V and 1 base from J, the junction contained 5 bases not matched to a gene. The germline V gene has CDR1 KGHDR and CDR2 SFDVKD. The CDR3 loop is CATSEEPGGNYGYTF. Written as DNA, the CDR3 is TGTGCCACCAGTGAGGAACCAGGGGGTAACTATGGCTACACCTTC.